Listed below are T cell receptor beta chains from one sample, sequenced in a study of early T cells in non-severe SARS-CoV-2 infection. TCRdb re-called the 5' RACE reads with MiXCR, one entry per CDR3 protein. The sample includes around 93,000 distinct CDR3 sequences, approximately 12% of them seen just once. Sequenced here: whole blood, sampled at baseline. The receptor source for this set is an adult who was a healthcare worker with PCR-confirmed SARS-CoV-2 infection or an uninfected control (not recorded which). CDR3s include the opening cysteine and the closing phenylalanine or tryptophan. The order of the fields is J gene, V gene, clone size, D gene, CDR3 DNA, CDR3 protein. A D gene is named only where the DNA matches it firmly. Clone size is stated in some rows and not others, as once, few, many or a class when expanded.

TRBJ1-1 | TRBV2 | NA | NA | TGTGCCAGCAGTCCTCATGTGGGGGGTACTGAAGCTTTCTTT | CASSPHVGGTEAFF
TRBJ2-7 | TRBV7-9 | few | NA | TGTGCCAGCAGTCTCCCAGGGAGCTCCTACGAGCAGTACTTC | CASSLPGSSYEQYF
TRBJ2-7 | TRBV13 | many | NA | TGTGCCAGCAGCTCGCGGATGGACTCCTACGAGCAGTACTTC | CASSSRMDSYEQYF
TRBJ1-3 | TRBV7-2 | NA | NA | TGTGCCAGCAGGCAGGGGATCTCTGGAAACACCATATATTTT | CASRQGISGNTIYF
TRBJ1-1 | TRBV20-1 | many | TRBD1 | TGCAGTGCTAGAGATAGGATGAGGGGACAGGGGGTAAGGGACACTGAAGCTTTCTTT | CSARDRMRGQGVRDTEAFF
TRBJ1-1 | TRBV20-1 | NA | NA | TGCAGTGTTCCCCTCTTACCCATGAACACTGAAGCTTTCTTT | CSVPLLPMNTEAFF
TRBJ2-7 | TRBV27 | many | NA | TGTGCCAGCAGTTTTTCTGAAACCCTACGAGAGCAGTACTTC | CASSFSETLREQYF
TRBJ1-4 | TRBV20-1 | many | NA | TGCAGTGCTAAGGCAAGGGTACTGCTTAATGAAAAACTGTTTTTT | CSAKARVLLNEKLFF
TRBJ2-5 | TRBV4-1 | many | NA | TGCGCCAGCAGCCAAGTTCCAGAGGGGGTTTATGAGACCCAGTACTTC | CASSQVPEGVYETQYF
TRBJ2-4 | TRBV12-3/TRBV12-4 | NA | NA | TGTGCCAGCAGCCCCCCAGGGGCCAAAAACATTCAGTACTTC | CASSPPGAKNIQYF
TRBJ2-2 | TRBV7-2 | NA | TRBD2 | TGTGCCAGCAGCCCAACGGGGACTAGCGGGGTCGGCGGGGAGCTGTTTTTT | CASSPTGTSGVGGELFF
TRBJ2-2 | TRBV29-1 | few | TRBD1 | TGCAGCGTTGCTGACAGGGCCCTGCCGAACACCGGGGAGCTGTTTTTT | CSVADRALPNTGELFF
TRBJ2-1 | TRBV5-1 | few | NA | TGCGCCAGCAGCTCCGGGACGGCATCCTACAATGAGCAGTTCTTC | CASSSGTASYNEQFF
TRBJ2-5 | TRBV9 | NA | NA | TGTGCCAGCAGCGTAGGCCACAGCCAAGAGACCCAGTACTTC | CASSVGHSQETQYF
TRBJ2-2 | TRBV7-6 | NA | TRBD2 | TGTGCCGCGGGGGGGCTGAACACCGGGGAGCTGATTTTT | CAAGGLNTGELIF
TRBJ2-1 | TRBV5-6 | many | NA | TGTGCCAGCAGCTTGGCGGGACGAGTCGCCCCCAATGAGCAGTTCTTC | CASSLAGRVAPNEQFF
TRBJ2-2 | TRBV11-2 | NA | NA | TGTGCCAGCACCAGAAAAATGAGTACCGGGGAGCTGTTTTTT | CASTRKMSTGELFF
TRBJ1-2 | TRBV28 | few | NA | TGTGCCAGCAGTGCCGACCGAGGCCCTAACTATGGCTACACCTTC | CASSADRGPNYGYTF
TRBJ2-7 | TRBV5-6 | few | NA | TGTGCCAGCTCCCCGGGACCGGCCTACGAGCAGTACTTC | CASSPGPAYEQYF
TRBJ2-1 | TRBV5-1 | many | NA | TGCGCCAGCACCCTGCGGGGGCCAGGCGATGAGCAGTTCTTC | CASTLRGPGDEQFF
TRBJ2-2 | TRBV10-3 | NA | TRBD2 | TGTGCCATCAGCCCCGGGACTAGCCGGACGACCGGGGAGCTGTTTTTT | CAISPGTSRTTGELFF
TRBJ2-7 | TRBV9 | few | NA | TGTGCCAGCAGCCCCTTTGGATGGGCCACCTACGAGCAGTACTTC | CASSPFGWATYEQYF
TRBJ2-2 | TRBV28 | NA | NA | TGTGCCAGCACCTTCCGAGTGGGAGGTGGAACCGGGGAGCTGTTTTTT | CASTFRVGGGTGELFF
TRBJ2-1 | TRBV7-3 | few | TRBD2 | TGTGCCAGCAGTCGCGGGGGGTCGGACAATGAGCAGTTCTTC | CASSRGGSDNEQFF
TRBJ2-3 | TRBV30 | many | TRBD2 | TGTGCCTGGACAGTTGGGCTAGCGGGGAATACGCAGTATTTT | CAWTVGLAGNTQYF
TRBJ2-3 | TRBV12-3/TRBV12-4 | few | NA | TGTGCCAGCAGTTTGCCCGGCGGGTTTCCAGATACGCAGTATTTT | CASSLPGGFPDTQYF
TRBJ1-1 | TRBV5-4 | NA | TRBD1 | TGTGCCAGCAGCCACGAGGGGGCATTGAACACTGAAGCTTTCTTT | CASSHEGALNTEAFF
TRBJ1-1 | TRBV9 | many | NA | TGTGCCAGCAGCGTAGCCCAAGGGCAGGGGATTGAAGCTTTCTTT | CASSVAQGQGIEAFF
TRBJ1-6 | TRBV18 | many | NA | TGTGCCAGCTCACCGGAGAAAAGGCCTAATTCACCCCTCCACTTT | CASSPEKRPNSPLHF
TRBJ1-2 | TRBV7-3 | many | NA | TGTGCCAGCAGCTTACTGGGGTATGGCTACACCTTC | CASSLLGYGYTF
TRBJ1-1 | TRBV20-1 | few | NA | TGCAGTGCTAGAGATCAGGGGACGAACACTGAAGCTTTCTTT | CSARDQGTNTEAFF
TRBJ2-5 | TRBV11-2 | few | NA | TGTGCCAGCAGCTTCGAGAGGGGCTGGGGAGAGACCCAGTACTTC | CASSFERGWGETQYF
TRBJ2-3 | TRBV15 | few | TRBD2 | TGTGCCACCAGCAGAGGTCTAGCGGGGGCTAGCACAGATACGCAGTATTTT | CATSRGLAGASTDTQYF
TRBJ1-5 | TRBV10-3 | NA | NA | TGTGCCATCAGTGAGTCAGGGGGACATCAGCCCCAGCATTTT | CAISESGGHQPQHF
TRBJ1-2 | TRBV29-1 | NA | NA | TGCAGCGTTTTGGCGATTGAGAATTATGGCTACACCTTC | CSVLAIENYGYTF
TRBJ1-4 | TRBV12-3/TRBV12-4 | few | NA | TGTGCCAGCAGTTTAGGGGGAACTAATGAAAAACTGTTTTTT | CASSLGGTNEKLFF
TRBJ2-7 | TRBV12-3/TRBV12-4 | NA | NA | TGTGCCAGCAGTTTAGCGGGGGCCACCTACGAGCAGTACTTC | CASSLAGATYEQYF
TRBJ2-7 | TRBV20-1 | NA | NA | TGCAGTGCTAGAGCCCCCGCAGGCTACGAGCAGTACTTC | CSARAPAGYEQYF
TRBJ2-1 | TRBV19 | NA | TRBD1 | TGTGCCAGTAGTCCAGACAGGGCGTCCTACAATGAGCAGTTCTTC | CASSPDRASYNEQFF
TRBJ1-5 | TRBV3-1 | few | NA | TGTGCCAGCAGCCAATATAGCAATCAGCCCCAGCATTTT | CASSQYSNQPQHF
TRBJ2-7 | TRBV18 | few | NA | TGTGCCAGCTCCTCATCGCTCCTAAGCTCCTACGAGCAGTACTTC | CASSSSLLSSYEQYF
TRBJ1-6 | TRBV5-4 | NA | NA | TGTGCCAGCAGCATCGACAGCGGAAATTCACCCCTCCACTTT | CASSIDSGNSPLHF
TRBJ1-6 | TRBV6-6 | few | NA | TGTGCCAGCAGTTATGCGCAGGACTATAATTCACCCCTCCACTTT | CASSYAQDYNSPLHF
TRBJ1-5 | TRBV19 | NA | NA | TGTGCCAGTAGTATAGGTGAGGTAGGGGAACAGCCCCAGCATTTT | CASSIGEVGEQPQHF